Presented here are 5 T cell receptor beta chains from one specimen sequenced in a study of beta chain features in type 1 diabetes. Expressed TCRB transcripts were sequenced because the entire RNA isolate underwent reverse transcription. Generated by immunoSEQ multiplex PCR, the TCRdb table keeps only in-frame clones and is missing some. The table has hundreds of thousands of clones, approximately 30% seen once. The sequencing sample was made of naive CD4+ T cells from blood. These receptors all come from a man younger than 35 in good health.

As regards this clone: Other nucleotide sequences in the sample specify the same CDR3. This chain links TRBV30 with TRBJ1-1; maybe TRBD1 (6 bases). CDR3 size: 13 residues. Germline lookup yields CDR1 GTSNPN and CDR2 SVGIG (reference sequence). V gave up 5 bases and J gave up 3 bases, with 13 bases separating them. Here the CDR3 reads CAWSGASYTEAFF. The CDR3 nucleotides read TGTGCCTGGTCAGGGGCGTCGTACACTGAAGCTTTCTTT.

The rearrangement joins TRBV6-1 to TRBJ2-3; TRBD1 might be the D (6 bases). This CDR3 comprises 15 residues. Germline CDR1 is MNHNS and CDR2 is SASEGT. Trimming removed 0 bases at V and 2 bases at J, with 9 bases between. CDR3 in DNA: TGTGCCAGCAGTGAAGCGGGGGCTGCCACAGATACGCAGTATTTT. Its translation is CASSEAGAATDTQYF.

The chain joins TRBV25-1 to TRBJ1-1; TRBD1 agrees at 10 bases. In germline, CDR1 is MGHDK, CDR2 SYGVNS. The ends lost 10 bases at V and 0 bases at J; junction bases unmatched: 2. The CDR3 loop spans 13 amino acids. The DNA of the CDR3 is TGTGCCACCGGACAGGGGGTGAACACTGAAGCTTTCTTT. Its translation is CATGQGVNTEAFF. The whole variable domain, filled in from reference TRBV25-1 and TRBJ1-1, reads EADIYQTPRYLVIGTGKKITLECSQTMGHDKMYWYQQDPGMELHLIHYSYGVNSTEKGDLSSESTVSRIRTEHFPLTLESARPSHTSQYLCATGQGVNTEAFFGQGTRLTVV.

This clone was seen only a few times. This sample also contains other DNA sequences that code for the same CDR3. V and J are TRBV20-1 and TRBJ1-2; D may be TRBD1 (5 bases). The germline CDR1 and CDR2 sequences are DFQATT and SNEGSKA (reference sequence). The CDR3 has 11 residues. Between the trimmed V and J ends, which lost 2 bases and 5 bases, there was a span of 6 bases. CDR3 sequence: CSARQGYGYTF. As DNA, the CDR3 is TGCAGTGCTAGACAGGGTTATGGCTACACCTTC.

This rearrangement joins TRBV7-2 to TRBJ2-3; 7 bases agree with TRBD1. This CDR3 comprises 13 residues. With 8 bases clipped from V and 4 bases from J, the junction kept 6 bases outside the gene matches. CDR1 is SGHTA, CDR2 FQGNSA, per germline. Here the CDR3 DNA reads TGTGCCAGCTCCGGGGACAGATCAGATACGCAGTATTTT. The encoded protein is CASSGDRSDTQYF. Full variable domain (remainder filled in from reference TRBV7-2 and TRBJ2-3): GAGVSQSPSNKVTEKGKDVELRCDPISGHTALYWYRQSLGQGLEFLIYFQGNSAPDKSGLPSDRFSAERTGGSVSTLTIQRTQQEDSAVYLCASSGDRSDTQYFGPGTRLTVL.